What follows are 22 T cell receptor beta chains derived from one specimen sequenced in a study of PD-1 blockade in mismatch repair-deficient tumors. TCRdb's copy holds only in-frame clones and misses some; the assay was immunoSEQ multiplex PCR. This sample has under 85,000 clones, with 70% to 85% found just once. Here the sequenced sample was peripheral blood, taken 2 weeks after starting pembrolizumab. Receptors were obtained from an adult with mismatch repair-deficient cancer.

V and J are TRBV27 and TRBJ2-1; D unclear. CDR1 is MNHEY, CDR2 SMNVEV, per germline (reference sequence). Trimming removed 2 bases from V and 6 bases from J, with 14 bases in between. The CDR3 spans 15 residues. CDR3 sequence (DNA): TGTGCCAGCAGTTTAGGTACCGATCCGGTCAATGAGCAGTTCTTC. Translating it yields CASSLGTDPVNEQFF.

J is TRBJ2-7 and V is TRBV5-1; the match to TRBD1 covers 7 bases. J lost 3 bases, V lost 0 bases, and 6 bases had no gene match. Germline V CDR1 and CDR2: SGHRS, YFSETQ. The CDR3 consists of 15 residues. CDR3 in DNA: TGCGCCAGCAGCTTGGTGGCAGGGGGAAACTACGAGCAGTACTTC. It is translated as CASSLVAGGNYEQYF.

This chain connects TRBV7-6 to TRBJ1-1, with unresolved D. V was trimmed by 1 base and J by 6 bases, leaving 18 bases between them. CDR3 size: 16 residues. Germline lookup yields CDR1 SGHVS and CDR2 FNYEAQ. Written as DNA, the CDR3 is TGTGCCAGCAGCTTAGGGCCCCGAGGACCGACGCCTGAAGCTTTCTTT. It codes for CASSLGPRGPTPEAFF.

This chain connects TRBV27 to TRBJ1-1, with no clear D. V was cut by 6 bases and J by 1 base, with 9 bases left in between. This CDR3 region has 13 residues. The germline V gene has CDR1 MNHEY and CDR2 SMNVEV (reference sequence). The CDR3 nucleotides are TGTGCCAGCAGCCTGGGAGGGAACACTGAAGCTTTCTTT. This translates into CASSLGGNTEAFF.

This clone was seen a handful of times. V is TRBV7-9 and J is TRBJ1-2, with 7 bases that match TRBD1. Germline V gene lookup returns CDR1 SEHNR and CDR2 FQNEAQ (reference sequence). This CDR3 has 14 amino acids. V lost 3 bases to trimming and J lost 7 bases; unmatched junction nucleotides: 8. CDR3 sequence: CASSFQGDPRGYTF. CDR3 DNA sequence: TGTGCCAGCAGCTTCCAGGGGGACCCGCGTGGCTACACCTTC.

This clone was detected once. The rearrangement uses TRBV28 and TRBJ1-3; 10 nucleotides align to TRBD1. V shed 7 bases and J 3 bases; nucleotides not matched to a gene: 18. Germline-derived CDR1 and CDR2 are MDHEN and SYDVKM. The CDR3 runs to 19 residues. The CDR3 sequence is CASNPITRRDRGLGNTIYF. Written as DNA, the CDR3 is TGTGCCAGCAACCCAATAACGCGCCGAGACAGGGGGCTTGGAAACACCATATATTTT.

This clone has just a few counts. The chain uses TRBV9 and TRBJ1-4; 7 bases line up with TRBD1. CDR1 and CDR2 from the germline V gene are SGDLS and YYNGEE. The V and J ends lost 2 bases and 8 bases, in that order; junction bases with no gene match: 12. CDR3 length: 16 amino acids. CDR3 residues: CASSVGGDPRGEKLFF. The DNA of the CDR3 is TGTGCCAGCAGCGTTGGGGGGGACCCCAGGGGGGAAAAACTGTTTTTT.

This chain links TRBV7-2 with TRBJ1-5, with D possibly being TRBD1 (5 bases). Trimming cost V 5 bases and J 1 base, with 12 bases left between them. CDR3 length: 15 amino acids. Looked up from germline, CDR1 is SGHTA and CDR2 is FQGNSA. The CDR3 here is CASSPTGLSNQPQHF. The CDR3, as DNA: TGTGCCAGCAGCCCAACGGGGCTCAGCAATCAGCCCCAGCATTTT.

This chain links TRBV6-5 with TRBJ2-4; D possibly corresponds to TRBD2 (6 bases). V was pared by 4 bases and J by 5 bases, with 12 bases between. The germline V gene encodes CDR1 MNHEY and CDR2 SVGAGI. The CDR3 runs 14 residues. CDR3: CASSSRRVENIQYF. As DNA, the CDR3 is TGTGCCAGCAGTTCCCGGAGGGTAGAAAACATTCAGTACTTC.

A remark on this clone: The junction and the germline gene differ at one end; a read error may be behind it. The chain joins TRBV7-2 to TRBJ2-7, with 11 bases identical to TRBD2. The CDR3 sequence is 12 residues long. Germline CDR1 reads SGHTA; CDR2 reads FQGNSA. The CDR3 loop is CASSLEFSGRVF. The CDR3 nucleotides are TGTGCCAGCAGCTTAGAGTTTAGCGGGAGGGTCTTC. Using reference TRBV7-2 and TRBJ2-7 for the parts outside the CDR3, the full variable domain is GAGVSQSPSNKVTEKGKDVELRCDPISGHTALYWYRQSLGQGLEFLIYFQGNSAPDKSGLPSDRFSAERTGGSVSTLTIQRTQQEDSAVYLCASSLEFSGRVFGPGTRLTVT.

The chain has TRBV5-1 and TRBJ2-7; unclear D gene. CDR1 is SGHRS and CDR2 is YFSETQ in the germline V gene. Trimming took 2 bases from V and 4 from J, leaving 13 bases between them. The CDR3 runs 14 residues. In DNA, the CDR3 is TGCGCCAGCAGCTTCTTTGGCTCCCAGTACGAGCAGTACTTC. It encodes CASSFFGSQYEQYF.

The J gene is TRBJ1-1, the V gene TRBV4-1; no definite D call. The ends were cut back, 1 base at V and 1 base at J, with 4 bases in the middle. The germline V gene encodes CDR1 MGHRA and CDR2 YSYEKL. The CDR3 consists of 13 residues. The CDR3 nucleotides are TGCGCCAGCAGCCAAGGGGGGAACACTGAAGCTTTCTTT. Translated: CASSQGGNTEAFF.

CDR3 in amino acids: CAWGQTYEQYF. For the CDR3, the DNA is TGTGCCTGGGGACAGACCTACGAGCAGTACTTC. The chain recombines TRBV30 with TRBJ2-7; D might be TRBD1 (6 bases). Germline CDR1 GTSNPN, CDR2 SVGIG (reference sequence). V was cut by 5 bases and J by 2 bases, with 7 bases left in between. The CDR3 runs to 11 residues.

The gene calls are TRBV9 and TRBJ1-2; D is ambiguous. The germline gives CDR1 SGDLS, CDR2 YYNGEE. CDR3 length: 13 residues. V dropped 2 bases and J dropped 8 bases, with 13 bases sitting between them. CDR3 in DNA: TGTGCCAGCAGCGTTGGGGTAGTAGGCGGCTACACCTTC. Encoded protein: CASSVGVVGGYTF.

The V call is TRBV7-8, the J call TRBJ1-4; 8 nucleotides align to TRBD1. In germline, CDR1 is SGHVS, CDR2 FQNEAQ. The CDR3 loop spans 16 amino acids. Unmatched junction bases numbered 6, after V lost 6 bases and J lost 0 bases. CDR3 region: CASRSDRGATNEKLFF. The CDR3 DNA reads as TGTGCCAGCAGATCCGACAGGGGCGCAACTAATGAAAAACTGTTTTTT.

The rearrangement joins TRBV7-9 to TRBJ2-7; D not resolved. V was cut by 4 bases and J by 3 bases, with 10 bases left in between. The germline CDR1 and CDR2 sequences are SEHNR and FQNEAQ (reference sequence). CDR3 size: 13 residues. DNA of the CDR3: TGTGCCAGCAGCTCCCCGAGCCACTACGAGCAGTACTTC. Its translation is CASSSPSHYEQYF.

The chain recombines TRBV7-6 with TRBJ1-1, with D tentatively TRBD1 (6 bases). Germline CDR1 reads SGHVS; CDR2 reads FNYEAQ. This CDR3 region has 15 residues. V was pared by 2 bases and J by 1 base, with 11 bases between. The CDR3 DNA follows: TGTGCCAGCAGCTTACCCACGGACAGGAACACTGAAGCTTTCTTT. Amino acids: CASSLPTDRNTEAFF.

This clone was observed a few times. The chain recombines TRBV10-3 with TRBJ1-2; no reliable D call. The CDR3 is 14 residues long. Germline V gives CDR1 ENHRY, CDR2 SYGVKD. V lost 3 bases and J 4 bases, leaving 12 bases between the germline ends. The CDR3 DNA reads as TGTGCCATCAGTGATTCCGGAGGGCCCTATGGCTACACCTTC. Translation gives CAISDSGGPYGYTF.

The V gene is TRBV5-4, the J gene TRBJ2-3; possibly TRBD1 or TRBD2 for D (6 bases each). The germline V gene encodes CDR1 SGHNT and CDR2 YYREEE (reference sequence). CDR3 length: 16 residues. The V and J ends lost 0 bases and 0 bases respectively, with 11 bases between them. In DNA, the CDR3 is TGTGCCAGCAGCTTGGGCGGGACACGCAGCACAGATACGCAGTATTTT. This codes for CASSLGGTRSTDTQYF.

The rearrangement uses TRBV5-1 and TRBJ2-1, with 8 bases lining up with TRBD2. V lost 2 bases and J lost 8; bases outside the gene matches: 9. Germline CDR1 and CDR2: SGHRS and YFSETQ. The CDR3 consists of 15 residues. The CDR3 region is CASSFSGSNRDEQFF. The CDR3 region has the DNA TGCGCCAGCAGCTTCAGCGGGAGCAACAGGGATGAGCAGTTCTTC.

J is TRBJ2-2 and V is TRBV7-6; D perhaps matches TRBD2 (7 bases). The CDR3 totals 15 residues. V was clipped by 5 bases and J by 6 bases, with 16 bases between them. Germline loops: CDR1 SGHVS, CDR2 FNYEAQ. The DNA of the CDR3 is TGTGCCAGCAGCGTCCTAGCGGAGGGGGCCGGGGAGCTGTTTTTT. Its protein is CASSVLAEGAGELFF.

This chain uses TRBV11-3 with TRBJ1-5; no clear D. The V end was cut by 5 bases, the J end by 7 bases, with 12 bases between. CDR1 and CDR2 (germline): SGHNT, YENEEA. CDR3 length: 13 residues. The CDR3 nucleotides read TGTGCCAGCAGCCCCGGACCCAACCAGCCCCAGCATTTT. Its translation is CASSPGPNQPQHF.